The 30 T cell receptor beta chains reported below all come from one sample, sequenced in a study of blood T cells in healthy people across ages. The second PCR ran roughly 6 to 11 cycles with a sample-barcoded 5' primer and J-beta primers. TCRdb ran MiXCR on the 5' RACE reads and lists one entry per CDR3 protein. The sample holds around 800,000 distinct CDR3 sequences; more than 40% are singletons and the top ten take nearly 20%. The sequenced sample was blood. The receptors come from a man in his fifties or sixties in good health.

This clonotype showed up many times. The V and J genes are TRBV2 and TRBJ1-1; 8 positions agree with TRBD1. J lost 4 bases, V lost 1 base, and 5 bases had no gene match. Germline V CDR1 and CDR2: SNHLY, FYNNEI. The CDR3 loop spans 15 amino acids. CDR3 DNA: TGTGCCAGCAGTGAAGAACGAACAGGGGGCACTGAAGCTTTCTTT. This codes for CASSEERTGGTEAFF.

CDR3 bases: TGTGCCAGCAGCACACAGGGAACGTGGGGGAATGAAAAACTGTTTTTT. This translates into CASSTQGTWGNEKLFF. This chain uses TRBV7-2 with TRBJ1-4; TRBD1 is a possible D gene (6 bases). Germline V gene lookup returns CDR1 SGHTA and CDR2 FQGNSA. The V gene lost 5 bases and the J gene lost 5 bases, with 18 bases spanning the gap. The CDR3 contains 16 residues.

J is TRBJ1-1 and V is TRBV5-1, with TRBD1 as a possible D gene (6 bases). The V end lost 4 bases, the J end lost 1 base, and 11 bases lay between the germline ends. The CDR3 covers 14 residues. The germline gives CDR1 SGHRS, CDR2 YFSETQ. The CDR3 DNA follows: TGCGCCAGCAGCACGCAGACAGGGAACACTGAAGCTTTCTTT. As protein: CASSTQTGNTEAFF. Based on the CDR3 plus reference TRBV5-1 and TRBJ1-1, the full variable domain is KAGVTQTPRYLIKTRGQQVTLSCSPISGHRSVSWYQQTPGQGLQFLFEYFSETQRNKGNFPGRFSGRQFSNSRSEMNVSTLELGDSALYLCASSTQTGNTEAFFGQGTRLTVV.

The chain carries TRBV20-1 and TRBJ2-5; a possible D gene is TRBD2 (6 bases). The V and J ends lost 6 bases and 4 bases respectively, with 18 bases between them. Germline V gene sequence: CDR1 DFQATT, CDR2 SNEGSKA (reference sequence). This CDR3 spans 14 amino acids. This chain's CDR3 is CSAGISGSRETQYF. For the CDR3, the DNA is TGCAGTGCGGGAATTAGCGGCTCCCGAGAGACCCAGTACTTC.

CDR3 protein: CASRRTGERETQYF. CDR3 DNA: TGTGCCAGCAGAAGAACAGGGGAGAGAGAGACCCAGTACTTC. The V call is TRBV27, the J call TRBJ2-5; 7 bases line up with TRBD1. V dropped 6 bases and J dropped 4; count of bases not matched to a gene: 8. Germline V gene lookup returns CDR1 MNHEY and CDR2 SMNVEV (reference sequence). The CDR3 contains 14 residues.

This rearrangement joins TRBV21-1 to TRBJ2-7. TRBV21-1 is tagged as a pseudogene. This CDR3 is built from 15 residues. CDR3 protein: CASSKGDNRFYEQYF. The CDR3 DNA sequence: TGTGCCAGCAGCAAAGGTGACAATCGTTTCTACGAGCAGTACTTC.

This clonotype showed up just a few times. The CDR3 DNA sequence: TGTGCCAGCAGCTTGAAATTGGAGACCCAGTACTTC. Translated: CASSLKLETQYF. J is TRBJ2-5 and V is TRBV5-5; no firm D call. The germline V gene has CDR1 SGHKS and CDR2 YYEKEE (reference sequence). The length of the CDR3 is 12 residues. The V end lost 1 base, the J end lost 5 bases, and 6 bases lay between the germline ends.

The DNA of the CDR3 is TGTGCCAGCAGCCAAGATCGAGGATGGACTGAAGCTTTCTTT. Encoded protein: CASSQDRGWTEAFF. The chain carries TRBV4-2 and TRBJ1-1; D is uncertain. Germline lookup yields CDR1 LGHNA and CDR2 YNFKEQ. The CDR3 has 14 amino acids. Trimming took off 0 bases at V and 5 bases at J, with 10 bases between the two ends.

The rearrangement links TRBV20-1 to TRBJ2-3, with 8 nucleotides matching TRBD1. The CDR3 sequence is 12 residues long. Germline V gene lookup returns CDR1 DFQATT and CDR2 SNEGSKA (reference sequence). The J segment lost 2 bases and the V segment lost 7 bases, leaving 2 bases of the junction unmatched. The CDR3 region has the DNA TGCAGTGGACAGGGGAACACAGATACGCAGTATTTT. Residues: CSGQGNTDTQYF.

There are many counts of this clonotype. The gene calls are TRBV5-4 and TRBJ2-7; TRBD1 is a possible D gene (5 bases). Trimming shortened V by 3 bases and J by 0 bases, and 10 bases separated the two germline ends. This CDR3 is built from 14 residues. Germline CDR1 and CDR2: SGHNT and YYREEE (reference sequence). The CDR3 nucleotides read TGTGCCAGCAGCTCCCAGACAGACTCCTACGAGCAGTACTTC. Translated, it gives CASSSQTDSYEQYF. Using reference TRBV5-4 and TRBJ2-7 for the parts outside the CDR3, the full variable domain is ETGVTQSPTHLIKTRGQQVTLRCSSQSGHNTVSWYQQALGQGPQFIFQYYREEENGRGNFPPRFSGLQFPNYSSELNVNALELDDSALYLCASSSQTDSYEQYFGPGTRLTVT.

This clonotype was found a few times. The chain combines TRBV20-1 with TRBJ2-1; possible D gene TRBD2, 6 bases. The V gene lost 0 bases and the J gene lost 6 bases, with 12 bases spanning the gap. Germline V gene data show CDR1 as DFQATT and CDR2 as SNEGSKA (reference sequence). The CDR3 covers 14 residues. DNA of the CDR3: TGCAGTGCTAGAGATGGGGGGAAAGGCAATGAGCAGTTCTTC. Its translation: CSARDGGKGNEQFF.

The genes are TRBV10-3 and TRBJ1-5; the D is unclear. The CDR3 extends over 15 amino acids. Trimming stripped 4 bases from V and 4 bases from J, with 14 bases between. Germline CDR1 is ENHRY and CDR2 is SYGVKD. CDR3 protein: CAISGAGEGNQPQHF. Here the CDR3 DNA reads TGTGCCATCAGTGGGGCCGGGGAAGGAAATCAGCCCCAGCATTTT.

Many counts were recorded for this clonotype. CDR3 coding DNA: TGTGCCAGCAGCTTAGTAGACACTAACTATGGCTACACCTTC. This encodes CASSLVDTNYGYTF. The V gene is TRBV11-2, the J gene TRBJ1-2; D is unclear. V was pared by 1 base and J by 0 bases, with 6 bases between. There are 14 residues in the CDR3. From germline, CDR1 is SGHAT and CDR2 FQNNGV.

The rearrangement links TRBV10-3 to TRBJ2-1, with D perhaps TRBD2 (6 bases). V was pared by 0 bases and J by 3 bases, with 12 bases between. The CDR3 is 16 amino acids. The germline CDR1 and CDR2 sequences are ENHRY and SYGVKD. CDR3 residues: CAISESGGRHYNEQFF. The CDR3 DNA reads as TGTGCCATCAGTGAGTCGGGGGGAAGGCACTACAATGAGCAGTTCTTC.

The chain recombines TRBV20-1 with TRBJ1-2; TRBD1 matches 7 bases. In germline, CDR1 is DFQATT, CDR2 SNEGSKA (reference sequence). CDR3 length: 14 residues. Unmatched junction bases numbered 7, after V lost 0 bases and J lost 6 bases. CDR3 residues: CSARDPNRGHGYTF. The CDR3 coding sequence is TGCAGTGCTAGAGATCCGAACAGGGGTCATGGCTACACCTTC.

This clonotype appeared once. J is TRBJ2-3 and V is TRBV9; tentative D call: TRBD2 (6 bases). This CDR3 spans 15 amino acids. V lost 2 bases to trimming and J lost 4 bases, with 14 bases between them. CDR1 and CDR2 from the germline V gene are SGDLS and YYNGEE. The CDR3: CASSVRGDPPDTQYF. The CDR3 DNA follows: TGTGCCAGCAGCGTTCGCGGGGACCCCCCAGATACGCAGTATTTT.

The V and J genes are TRBV18 and TRBJ2-7; D not certain. Trimming cost V 0 bases and J 6 bases, with 15 bases left between them. CDR1 KGHSH and CDR2 LQKENI come from the germline V gene. The CDR3 sequence is 15 residues long. The CDR3 DNA follows: TGTGCCAGCTCACCACCCGGACGGCGTCCTGGCGAGCAGTACTTC. This gives the protein CASSPPGRRPGEQYF.

CDR3 in amino acids: CASSVDRSPRGEKLFF. DNA of the CDR3: TGTGCCAGCAGCGTAGATAGGTCCCCGAGAGGTGAAAAACTGTTTTTT. The V and J genes are TRBV9 and TRBJ1-4; D is unresolved. The CDR3 runs to 16 residues. V lost 0 bases, J lost 7 bases, and 16 bases lay in between. Per the germline V gene, CDR1 is SGDLS and CDR2 is YYNGEE.

CDR3 residues: CASSQTGGSEKLFF. The CDR3 DNA reads as TGTGCCAGCAGCCAGACAGGAGGGAGTGAAAAACTGTTTTTT. J is TRBJ1-4 and V is TRBV14, with a possible D match to TRBD1 (6 bases). Germline CDR1 SGHDN, CDR2 FVKESK. Trimming pared 3 bases from V and 7 bases from J, leaving 12 bases between. There are 14 residues in the CDR3.

A few counts support this clonotype. This sequence joins TRBV20-1 and TRBJ1-1; 10 bases fit TRBD1. Trimming at V came to 1 base and at J to 3 bases, leaving 5 bases not matched to a gene. The CDR3 is 15 amino acids. Germline assignment: CDR1 DFQATT and CDR2 SNEGSKA (reference sequence). The CDR3 coding sequence is TGCAGTGCTAGAGCACCCGGGACAGGGGACACTGAAGCTTTCTTT. Protein sequence: CSARAPGTGDTEAFF.

This clonotype was counted a few times. The chain combines TRBV7-2 with TRBJ2-7; 11 bases align to TRBD2. CDR1 and CDR2 (germline): SGHTA, FQGNSA. V lost 6 bases to trimming and J lost 4 bases; unmatched junction nucleotides: 5. CDR3 length equals 14 residues. The CDR3 region is CASRTSGASYEQYF. In DNA, the CDR3 is TGTGCCAGCAGGACTAGCGGGGCATCATACGAGCAGTACTTC.

The V gene is TRBV20-1, the J gene TRBJ2-5; 8 bases agree with TRBD1. Judging by the DNA end, TRBJ2-7 fits better; the J call may be wrong. From germline, CDR1 is DFQATT and CDR2 SNEGSKA (reference sequence). The CDR3 consists of 15 residues. CDR3 DNA: TGCAGTGCTAGACCCGCGGGACAGGTGGGAGGCGAGCAGTACTTC. This translates into CSARPAGQVGGEQYF.

The chain carries TRBV4-3 and TRBJ2-3; 12 bases agree with TRBD2. The CDR3 loop spans 15 amino acids. The V and J ends lost 1 base and 6 bases, in that order; junction bases with no gene match: 2. Germline CDR1 LGHNA, CDR2 YSLEER. For the CDR3, the DNA is TGCGCCAGCAGCCAAGGGACTAGCGGGGCGGATACGCAGTATTTT. Its translation: CASSQGTSGADTQYF.

For this clonotype: At one of its ends the junction is not consistent with the germline gene, which may arise from a read error. V is TRBV7-9 and J is TRBJ2-6; D is perhaps TRBD1 (5 bases). The CDR3 runs 15 residues. CDR1 is SEHNR, CDR2 FQNEAQ, per germline (reference sequence). The CDR3 DNA reads TGTGCCAGCACCTCGAGGCTCTCTGGGGCCAACGTCCAGACTTTC. Translation: CASTSRLSGANVQTF.

In this sample, this clonotype turned up many times. The chain carries TRBV4-2 and TRBJ2-2; D unresolved. The V and J ends lost 5 bases and 8 bases respectively, with 12 bases between them. Per germline, CDR1 LGHNA and CDR2 YNFKEQ. This CDR3 contains 13 residues. CDR3 sequence (DNA): TGTGCCAGCAGCAACCTAGGGTCGGGGGAGCTGTTTTTT. It specifies CASSNLGSGELFF.

The J gene is TRBJ1-1, the V gene TRBV7-2; 8 bases are shared with TRBD1. The J segment lost 6 bases and the V segment lost 4 bases, leaving 10 bases of the junction unmatched. This CDR3 contains 15 residues. Germline CDR1 reads SGHTA; CDR2 reads FQGNSA. The CDR3 here is CASSSTTNRGAEAFF. CDR3 bases: TGTGCCAGCAGCTCCACCACTAACAGGGGGGCTGAAGCTTTCTTT.

This clonotype was seen a handful of times. The rearrangement links TRBV7-2 to TRBJ2-3; D gene ambiguous. Germline V CDR1 and CDR2: SGHTA, FQGNSA. The germline V and J ends were trimmed by 1 base and 2 bases, with 10 bases remaining between them. The length of the CDR3 is 15 residues. CDR3 sequence reads: CASSLVGLNTDTQYF. In DNA, the CDR3 is TGTGCCAGCAGCTTAGTTGGCCTGAACACAGATACGCAGTATTTT.

This sequence joins TRBV20-1 and TRBJ2-7; no firm D call. This CDR3 is 14 amino acids long. Germline V lookup: CDR1 DFQATT, CDR2 SNEGSKA (reference sequence). V lost 0 bases, J lost 0 bases, and 9 bases lay in between. CDR3 region: CSARDFGRSYEQYF. Written as DNA, the CDR3 is TGCAGTGCTAGAGATTTCGGGCGCTCCTACGAGCAGTACTTC.

In its sample, this clonotype was seen once. The chain couples TRBV7-2 to TRBJ2-5, with 9 bases aligning to TRBD1. The CDR3 has 15 amino acids. Germline CDR1 SGHTA, CDR2 FQGNSA. The trim removed 6 bases at V and 5 bases at J, leaving 10 bases unmatched. The CDR3 nucleotides are TGTGCCAGCAGACAGGACAGGGGATTAAGGGAGACCCAGTACTTC. Translating it yields CASRQDRGLRETQYF. The full variable domain, with the rest looked up from reference TRBV7-2 and TRBJ2-5, is GAGVSQSPSNKVTEKGKDVELRCDPISGHTALYWYRQSLGQGLEFLIYFQGNSAPDKSGLPSDRFSAERTGGSVSTLTIQRTQQEDSAVYLCASRQDRGLRETQYFGPGTRLLVL.

For this clonotype: An end of the junction differs from the germline gene, which may be a read error. The chain is built from TRBV7-3 and TRBJ2-7; 13 positions match TRBD2. CDR1 SGHTA and CDR2 FQGTGA come from the germline V gene. The CDR3 is 17 residues long. The CDR3 DNA reads as TGTGCCAACAGCTTAACTAGCGGGGGGGCGCAGACCAGCGAGCAGTACTTC. Protein sequence: CANSLTSGGAQTSEQYF.